This T cell receptor (beta chain) was sequenced during a study of T cells in Graves' hyperthyroidism and ophthalmopathy. The germline V and J ends were trimmed by 3 bases and 6 bases, with 12 bases remaining between them. Germline V gives CDR1 SGHAT, CDR2 FQNNGV. This CDR3 spans 13 amino acids. In making diagnoses, clinical symptoms, serum thyroxine and TRAb, thyroid ultrasound and orbital computed tomography were all used. The PBMCs studied were ones that came from 8.5 to 10 ml fresh peripheral blood. From RNA transcripts, TCR beta CDR3 regions were amplified. In the first-round RT-PCR of the TCR CDR3, the HTBI primer set was used. TCRdb passed the multiplex PCR reads through MiXCR, listing each CDR3 protein once. The table shows about 520,000 distinct CDR3 sequences, with around 22% occurring only once.

The receptor comes from a woman in her twenties or thirties with Graves' ophthalmopathy. V gene TRBV11-2 combines with J gene TRBJ2-7; no clear D gene. The sample was blood. CDR3: CASSLSLIFEQYF. CDR3 in DNA: TGTGCCAGCAGCTTGTCCCTCATCTTCGAGCAGTACTTC.